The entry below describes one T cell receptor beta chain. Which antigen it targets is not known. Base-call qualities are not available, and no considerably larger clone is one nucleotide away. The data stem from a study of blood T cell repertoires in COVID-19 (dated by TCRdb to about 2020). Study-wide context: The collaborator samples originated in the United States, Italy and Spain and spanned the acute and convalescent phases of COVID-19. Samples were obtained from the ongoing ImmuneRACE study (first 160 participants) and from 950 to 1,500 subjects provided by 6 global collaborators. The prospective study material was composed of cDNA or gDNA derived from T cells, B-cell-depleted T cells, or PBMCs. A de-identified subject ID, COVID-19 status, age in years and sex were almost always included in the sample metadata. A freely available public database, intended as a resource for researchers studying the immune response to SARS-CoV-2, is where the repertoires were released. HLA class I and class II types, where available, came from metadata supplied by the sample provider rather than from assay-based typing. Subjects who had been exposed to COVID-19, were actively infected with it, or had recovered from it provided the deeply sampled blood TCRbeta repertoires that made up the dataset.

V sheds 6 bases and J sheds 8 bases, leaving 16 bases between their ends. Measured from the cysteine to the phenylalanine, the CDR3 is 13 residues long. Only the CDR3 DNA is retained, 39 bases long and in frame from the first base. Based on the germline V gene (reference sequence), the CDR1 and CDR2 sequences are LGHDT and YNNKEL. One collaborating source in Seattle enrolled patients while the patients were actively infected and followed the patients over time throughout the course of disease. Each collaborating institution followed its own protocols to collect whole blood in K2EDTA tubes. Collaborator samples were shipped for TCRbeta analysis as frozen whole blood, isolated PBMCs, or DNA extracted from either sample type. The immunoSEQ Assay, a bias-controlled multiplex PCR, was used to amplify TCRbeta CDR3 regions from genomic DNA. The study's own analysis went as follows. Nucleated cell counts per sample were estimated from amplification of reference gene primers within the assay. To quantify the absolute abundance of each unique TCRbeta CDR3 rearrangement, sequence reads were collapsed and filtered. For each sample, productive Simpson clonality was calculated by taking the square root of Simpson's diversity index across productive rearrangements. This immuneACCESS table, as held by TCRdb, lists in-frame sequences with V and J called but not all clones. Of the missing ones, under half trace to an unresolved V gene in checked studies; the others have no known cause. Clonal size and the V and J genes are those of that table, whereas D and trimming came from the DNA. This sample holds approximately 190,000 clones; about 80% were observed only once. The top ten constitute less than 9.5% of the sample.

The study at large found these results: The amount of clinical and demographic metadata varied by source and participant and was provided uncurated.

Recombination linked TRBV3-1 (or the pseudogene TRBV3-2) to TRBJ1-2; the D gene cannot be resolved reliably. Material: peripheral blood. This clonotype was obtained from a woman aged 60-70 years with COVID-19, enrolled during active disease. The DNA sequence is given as TGTGCCAGCAGTCTATTGATGGAGGGAGGCTACACCTTC. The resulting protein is CASSLLMEGGYTF.